This T cell receptor beta chain originates from a study of blood T cell repertoires in COVID-19. Study context: The cDNA or gDNA used as material had been derived from T cells, B-cell-depleted T cells, or PBMCs.

Trimming took 3 bases from V and 2 from J; bases not matched to a gene: 7. Looked up from germline, CDR1 is SGHRS and CDR2 is YFSETQ. This CDR3 is built from 16 residues. Profiling relied on immunoSEQ multiplex PCR, and the TCRdb table lists in-frame clones only, not all of them. Of roughly 260,000 clones in the sample, less than 85% are singletons; the top ten hold 4.5% to 6%. This clone was recorded a few times. Sequences were obtained from peripheral blood. V is TRBV5-1 and J is TRBJ2-3; 9 nucleotides match TRBD2. This receptor was identified in a woman over 75 with active or convalescent COVID-19. The CDR3 protein is CASSSLSGRLTDTQYF. CDR3 DNA: TGCGCCAGCAGCTCCCTTAGCGGGAGACTCACAGATACGCAGTATTTT. The whole variable domain, remainder taken from reference TRBV5-1 and TRBJ2-3, is KAGVTQTPRYLIKTRGQQVTLSCSPISGHRSVSWYQQTPGQGLQFLFEYFSETQRNKGNFPGRFSGRQFSNSRSEMNVSTLELGDSALYLCASSSLSGRLTDTQYFGPGTRLTVL.